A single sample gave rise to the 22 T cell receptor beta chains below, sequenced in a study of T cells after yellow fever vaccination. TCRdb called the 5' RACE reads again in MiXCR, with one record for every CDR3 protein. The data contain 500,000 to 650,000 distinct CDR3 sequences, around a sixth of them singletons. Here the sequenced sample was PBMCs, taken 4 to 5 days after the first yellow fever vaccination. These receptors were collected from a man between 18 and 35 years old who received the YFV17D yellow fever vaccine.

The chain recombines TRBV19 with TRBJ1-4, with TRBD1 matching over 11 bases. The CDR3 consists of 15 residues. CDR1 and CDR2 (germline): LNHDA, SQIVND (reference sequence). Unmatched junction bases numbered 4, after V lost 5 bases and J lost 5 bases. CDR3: CASSHRTGGNEKLFF. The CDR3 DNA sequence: TGTGCCAGTAGTCATAGGACAGGGGGCAATGAAAAACTGTTTTTT. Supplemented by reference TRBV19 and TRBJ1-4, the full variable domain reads DGGITQSPKYLFRKEGQNVTLSCEQNLNHDAMYWYRQDPGQGLRLIYYSQIVNDFQKGDIAEGYSVSREKKESFPLTVTSAQKNPTAFYLCASSHRTGGNEKLFFGSGTQLSVL.

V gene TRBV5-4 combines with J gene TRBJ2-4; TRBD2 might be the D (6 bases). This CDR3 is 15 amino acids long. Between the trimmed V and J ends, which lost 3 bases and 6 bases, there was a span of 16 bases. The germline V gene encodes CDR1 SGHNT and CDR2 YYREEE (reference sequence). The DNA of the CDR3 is TGTGCCAGCAGCTCCCAGGGAGGTGGGGGAAACATTCAGTACTTC. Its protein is CASSSQGGGGNIQYF. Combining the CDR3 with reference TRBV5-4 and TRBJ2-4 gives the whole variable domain ETGVTQSPTHLIKTRGQQVTLRCSSQSGHNTVSWYQQALGQGPQFIFQYYREEENGRGNFPPRFSGLQFPNYSSELNVNALELDDSALYLCASSSQGGGGNIQYFGAGTRLSVL.

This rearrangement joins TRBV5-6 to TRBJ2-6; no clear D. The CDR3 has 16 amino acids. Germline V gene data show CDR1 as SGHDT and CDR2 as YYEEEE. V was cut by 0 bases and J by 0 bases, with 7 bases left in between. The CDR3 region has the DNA TGTGCCAGCAGCTTGGCATTGGGCTCTGGGGCCAACGTCCTGACTTTC. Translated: CASSLALGSGANVLTF.

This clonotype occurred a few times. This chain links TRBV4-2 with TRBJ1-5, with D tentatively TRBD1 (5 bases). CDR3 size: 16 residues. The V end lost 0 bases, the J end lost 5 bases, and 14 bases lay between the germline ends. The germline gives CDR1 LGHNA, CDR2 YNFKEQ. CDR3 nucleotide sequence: TGTGCCAGCAGCCAAGATTTGGGGACCGGACATCAGCCCCAGCATTTT. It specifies CASSQDLGTGHQPQHF.

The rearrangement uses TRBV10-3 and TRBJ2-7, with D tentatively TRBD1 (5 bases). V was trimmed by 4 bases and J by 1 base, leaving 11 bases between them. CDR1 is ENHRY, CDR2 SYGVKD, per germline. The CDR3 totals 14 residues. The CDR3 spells CAISAVDSSYEQYV. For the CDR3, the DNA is TGTGCCATCAGTGCGGTCGACAGTTCCTACGAGCAGTACGTC.

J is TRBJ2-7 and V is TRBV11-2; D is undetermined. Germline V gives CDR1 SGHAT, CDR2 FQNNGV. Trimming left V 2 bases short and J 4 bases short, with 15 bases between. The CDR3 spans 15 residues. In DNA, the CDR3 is TGTGCCAGCAGCTTATCTGGGTCACTTAAATACGAGCAGTACTTC. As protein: CASSLSGSLKYEQYF.

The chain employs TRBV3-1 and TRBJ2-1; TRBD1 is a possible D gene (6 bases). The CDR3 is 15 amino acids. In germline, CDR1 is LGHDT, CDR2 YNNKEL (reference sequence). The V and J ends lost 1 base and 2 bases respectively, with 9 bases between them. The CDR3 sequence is CASSQAEGAYNEQFF. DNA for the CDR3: TGTGCCAGCAGCCAAGCTGAGGGGGCCTACAATGAGCAGTTCTTC.

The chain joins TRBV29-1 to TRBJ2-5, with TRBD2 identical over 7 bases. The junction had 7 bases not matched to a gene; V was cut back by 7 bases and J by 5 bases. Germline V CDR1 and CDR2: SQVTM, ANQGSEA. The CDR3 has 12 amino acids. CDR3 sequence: CSAVGGGETQYF. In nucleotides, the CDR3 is TGCAGCGCCGTGGGGGGAGGGGAGACCCAGTACTTC.

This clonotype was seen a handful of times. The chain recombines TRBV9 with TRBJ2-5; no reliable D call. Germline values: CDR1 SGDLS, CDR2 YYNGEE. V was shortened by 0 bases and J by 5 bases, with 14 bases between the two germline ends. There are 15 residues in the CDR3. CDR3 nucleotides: TGTGCCAGCAGCGTAGCTCCGAATCGAGTGGAGACCCAGTACTTC. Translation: CASSVAPNRVETQYF.

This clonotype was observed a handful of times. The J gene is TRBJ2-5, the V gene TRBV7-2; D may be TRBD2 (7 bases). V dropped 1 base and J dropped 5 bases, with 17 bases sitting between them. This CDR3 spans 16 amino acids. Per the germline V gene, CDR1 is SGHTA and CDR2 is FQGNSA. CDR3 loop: CASSLGERGAGETQYF. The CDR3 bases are TGTGCCAGCAGCTTAGGGGAACGGGGGGCCGGGGAGACCCAGTACTTC.

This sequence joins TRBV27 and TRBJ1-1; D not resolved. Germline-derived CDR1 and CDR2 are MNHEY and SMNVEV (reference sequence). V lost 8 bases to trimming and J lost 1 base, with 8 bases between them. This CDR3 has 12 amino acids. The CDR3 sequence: CASFAGNTEAFF. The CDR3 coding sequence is TGTGCCAGCTTTGCAGGGAACACTGAAGCTTTCTTT.

CDR3 sequence (DNA): TGCAGTGCGCGCGGATTAAGCCTCCAAGAGACCCAGTACTTC. Translated, it gives CSARGLSLQETQYF. This sequence joins TRBV20-1 and TRBJ2-5; D remains ambiguous. The CDR3 runs 14 residues. V was pared by 6 bases and J by 1 base, with 15 bases between. Germline CDR1 and CDR2: DFQATT and SNEGSKA (reference sequence).

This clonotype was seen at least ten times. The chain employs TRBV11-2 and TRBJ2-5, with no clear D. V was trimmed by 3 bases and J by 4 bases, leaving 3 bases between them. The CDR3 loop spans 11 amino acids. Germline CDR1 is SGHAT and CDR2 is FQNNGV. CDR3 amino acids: CASSFSETQYF. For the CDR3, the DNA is TGTGCCAGCAGCTTTTCAGAGACCCAGTACTTC. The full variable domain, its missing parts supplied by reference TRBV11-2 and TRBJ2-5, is EAGVAQSPRYKIIEKRQSVAFWCNPISGHATLYWYQQILGQGPKLLIQFQNNGVVDDSQLPKDRFSAERLKGVDSTLKIQPAKLEDSAVYLCASSFSETQYFGPGTRLLVL.

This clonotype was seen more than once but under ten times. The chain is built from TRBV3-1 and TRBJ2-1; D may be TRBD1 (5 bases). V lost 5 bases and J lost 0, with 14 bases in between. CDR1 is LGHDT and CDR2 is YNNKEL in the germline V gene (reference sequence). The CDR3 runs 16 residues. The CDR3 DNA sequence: TGTGCCAGCAGCTCTACCAGGGATGACTCCTACAATGAGCAGTTCTTC. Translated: CASSSTRDDSYNEQFF.

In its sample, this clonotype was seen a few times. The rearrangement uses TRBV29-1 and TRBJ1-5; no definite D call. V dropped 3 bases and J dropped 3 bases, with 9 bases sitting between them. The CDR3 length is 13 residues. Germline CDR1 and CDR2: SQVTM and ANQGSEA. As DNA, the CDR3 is TGCAGCGTTGATGAGGGCCTCAATCAGCCCCAGCATTTT. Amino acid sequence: CSVDEGLNQPQHF.

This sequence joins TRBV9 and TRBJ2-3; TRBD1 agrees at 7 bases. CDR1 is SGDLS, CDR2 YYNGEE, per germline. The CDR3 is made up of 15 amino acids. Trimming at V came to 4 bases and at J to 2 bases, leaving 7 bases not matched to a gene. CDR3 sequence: CASSLQGQYTDTQYF. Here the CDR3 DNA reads TGTGCCAGCAGCCTACAGGGACAGTACACAGATACGCAGTATTTT.

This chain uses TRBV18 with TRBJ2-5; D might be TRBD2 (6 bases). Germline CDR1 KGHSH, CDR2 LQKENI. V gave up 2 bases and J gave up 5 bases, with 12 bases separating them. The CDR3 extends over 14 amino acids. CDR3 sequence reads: CASSPGGGYETQYF. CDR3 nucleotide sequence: TGTGCCAGCTCACCAGGTGGAGGGTATGAGACCCAGTACTTC.

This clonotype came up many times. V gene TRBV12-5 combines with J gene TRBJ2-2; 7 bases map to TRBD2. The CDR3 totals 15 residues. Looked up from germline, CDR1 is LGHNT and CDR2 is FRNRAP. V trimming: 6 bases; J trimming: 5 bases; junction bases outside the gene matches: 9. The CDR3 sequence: CASGLPRGVTGELFF. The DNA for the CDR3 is TGTGCTAGTGGCCTCCCCCGGGGGGTTACCGGGGAGCTGTTTTTT.

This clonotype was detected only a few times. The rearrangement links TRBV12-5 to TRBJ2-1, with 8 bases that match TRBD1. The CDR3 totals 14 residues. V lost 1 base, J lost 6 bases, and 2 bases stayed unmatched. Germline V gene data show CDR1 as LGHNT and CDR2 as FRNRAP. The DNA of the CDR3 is TGTGCTAGTGGTTTGGGGACAGGGATCAATGAGCAGTTCTTC. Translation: CASGLGTGINEQFF.

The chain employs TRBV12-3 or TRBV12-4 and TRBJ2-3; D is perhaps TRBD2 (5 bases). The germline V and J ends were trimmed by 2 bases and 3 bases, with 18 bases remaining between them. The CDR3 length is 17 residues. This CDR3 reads CASSLRLGRDLTDTQYF. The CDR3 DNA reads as TGTGCCAGCAGTTTACGTTTAGGACGGGATTTAACAGATACGCAGTATTTT.

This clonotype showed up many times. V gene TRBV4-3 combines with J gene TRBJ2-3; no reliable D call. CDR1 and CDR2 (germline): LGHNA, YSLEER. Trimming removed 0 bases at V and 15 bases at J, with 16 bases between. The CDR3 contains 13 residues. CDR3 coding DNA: TGCGCCAGCAGCCAAGAGGAAGGGTCCCGGCGTTATTTT. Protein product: CASSQEEGSRRYF.

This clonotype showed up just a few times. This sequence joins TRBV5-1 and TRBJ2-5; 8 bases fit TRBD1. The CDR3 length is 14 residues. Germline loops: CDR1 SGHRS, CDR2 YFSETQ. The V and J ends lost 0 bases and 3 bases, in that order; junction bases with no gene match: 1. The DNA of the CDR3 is TGCGCCAGCAGCTTGGAGACAGGGGAAGAGACCCAGTACTTC. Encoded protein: CASSLETGEETQYF.